The present T cell receptor (beta chain) was sequenced within a study of T cell clonality in common variable immunodeficiency. The table came from immunoSEQ multiplex PCR; TCRdb's copy has only in-frame clones and leaves some out. There are fewer than 50,000 clones in the sample, none observed a single time. Study-wide points: Compared with healthy controls, CVID subjects showed increased TCRbeta clonality, mostly in about a third.

Germline V lookup: CDR1 SNHLY, CDR2 FYNNEI. This CDR3 comprises 16 residues. This clone occurred a few times. Its specificity is unknown. This clone may be a read error of a much larger clone one base away. The read comes to an end 3 residues before the CDR3 does, leaving the germline J gene to fill in the end. The sample was peripheral blood mononuclear cells. The chain joins TRBV2 to TRBJ1-4; possible D gene TRBD1, 5 bases. The source is a person aged 18 to 69 in good health. The sequenced part of the CDR3 DNA is TGTGCCAGCAGTGAAGTAGCCTTCTCTGGGGCCAACGTA. Amino acid sequence: CASSEVAFSGANV. The whole CDR3 protein reads CASSEVAFSGANVLFF.